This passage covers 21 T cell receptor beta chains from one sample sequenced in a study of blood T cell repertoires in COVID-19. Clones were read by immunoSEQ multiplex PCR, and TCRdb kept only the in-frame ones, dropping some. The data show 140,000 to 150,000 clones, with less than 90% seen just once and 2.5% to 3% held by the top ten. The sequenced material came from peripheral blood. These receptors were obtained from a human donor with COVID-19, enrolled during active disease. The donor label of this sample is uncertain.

The CDR3 DNA follows: TGTGCCAGCACTGTAGCGGGAGTCCTAGGTAACACCGGGGAGCTGTTTTTT. Its protein product is CASTVAGVLGNTGELFF. This chain uses TRBV27 with TRBJ2-2, with 9 bases lining up with TRBD2. Unmatched junction bases numbered 11, after V lost 7 bases and J lost 2 bases. The CDR3 is 17 residues long. Germline loops: CDR1 MNHEY, CDR2 SMNVEV (reference sequence).

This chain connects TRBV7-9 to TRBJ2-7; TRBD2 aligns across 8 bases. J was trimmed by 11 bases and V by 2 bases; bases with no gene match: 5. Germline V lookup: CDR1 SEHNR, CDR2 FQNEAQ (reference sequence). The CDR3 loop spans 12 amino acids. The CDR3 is CASSLLGGVEYF. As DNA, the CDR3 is TGTGCCAGCAGCTTACTCGGGGGGGTGGAGTACTTC.

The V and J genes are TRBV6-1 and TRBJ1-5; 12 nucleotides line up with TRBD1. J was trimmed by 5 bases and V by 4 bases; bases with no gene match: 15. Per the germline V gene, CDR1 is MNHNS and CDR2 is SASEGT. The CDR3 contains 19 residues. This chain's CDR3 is CASSAFPRGQGARDQPQHF. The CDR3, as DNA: TGTGCCAGCAGTGCCTTTCCTAGGGGACAGGGGGCGCGGGATCAGCCCCAGCATTTT.

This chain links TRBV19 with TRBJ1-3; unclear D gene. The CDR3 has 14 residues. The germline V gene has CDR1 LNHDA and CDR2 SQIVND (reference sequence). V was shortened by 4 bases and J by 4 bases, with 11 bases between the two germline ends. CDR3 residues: CASSNGVGGNTIYF. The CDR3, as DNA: TGTGCCAGTAGTAACGGGGTCGGAGGAAACACCATATATTTT.

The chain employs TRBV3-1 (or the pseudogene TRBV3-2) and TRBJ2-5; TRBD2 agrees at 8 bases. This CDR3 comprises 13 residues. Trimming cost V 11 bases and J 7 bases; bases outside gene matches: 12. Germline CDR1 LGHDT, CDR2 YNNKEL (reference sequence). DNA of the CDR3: TGTGCCGTATTGGAGGCCGGGAGGGGGACCCAGTACTTC. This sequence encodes CAVLEAGRGTQYF.

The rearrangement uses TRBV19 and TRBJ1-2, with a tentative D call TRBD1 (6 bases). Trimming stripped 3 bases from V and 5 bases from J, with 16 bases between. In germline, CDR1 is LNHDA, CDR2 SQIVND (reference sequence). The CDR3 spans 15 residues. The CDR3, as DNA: TGTGCCAGTAGTATTCAACAGGGATCCAGATATGGCTACACCTTC. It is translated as CASSIQQGSRYGYTF.

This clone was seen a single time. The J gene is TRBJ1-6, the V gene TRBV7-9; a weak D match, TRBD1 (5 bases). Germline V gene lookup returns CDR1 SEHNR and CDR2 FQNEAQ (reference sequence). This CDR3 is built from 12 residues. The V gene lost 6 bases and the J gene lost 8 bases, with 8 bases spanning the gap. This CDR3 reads CASRGQDSPLHF. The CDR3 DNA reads TGTGCCAGCAGGGGGCAGGATTCACCCCTCCACTTT.

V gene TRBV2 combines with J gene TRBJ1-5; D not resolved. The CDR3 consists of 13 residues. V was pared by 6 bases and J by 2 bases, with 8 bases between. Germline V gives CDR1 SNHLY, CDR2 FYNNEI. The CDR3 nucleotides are TGTGCCAGCAGAGACCAGGGCAATCAGCCCCAGCATTTT. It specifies CASRDQGNQPQHF. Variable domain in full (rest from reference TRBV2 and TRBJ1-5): EPEVTQTPSHQVTQMGQEVILRCVPISNHLYFYWYRQILGQKVEFLVSFYNNEISEKSEIFDDQFSVERPDGSNFTLKIRSTKLEDSAMYFCASRDQGNQPQHFGDGTRLSIL.

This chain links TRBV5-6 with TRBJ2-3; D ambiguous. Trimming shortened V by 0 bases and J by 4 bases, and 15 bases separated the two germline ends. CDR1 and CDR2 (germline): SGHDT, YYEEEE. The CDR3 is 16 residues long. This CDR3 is CASSLGFGSPADTQYF. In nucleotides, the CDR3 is TGTGCCAGCAGCTTGGGATTTGGCAGTCCCGCAGATACGCAGTATTTT.

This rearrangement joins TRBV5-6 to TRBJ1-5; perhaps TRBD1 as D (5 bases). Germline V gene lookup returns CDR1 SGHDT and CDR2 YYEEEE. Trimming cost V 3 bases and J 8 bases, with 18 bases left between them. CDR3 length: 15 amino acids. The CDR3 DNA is TGTGCCAGCAGCTGGGGGGGTCCTGAGGGCAAGCCCCAGCATTTT. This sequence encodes CASSWGGPEGKPQHF.

The CDR3 bases are TGTGCCAGCAGCGCCACGGGGTCCTACGAGCAGTACTTC. Its protein is CASSATGSYEQYF. This rearrangement joins TRBV9 to TRBJ2-7; a possible D gene is TRBD2 (5 bases). V gave up 3 bases and J gave up 1 base, with 8 bases separating them. The germline gives CDR1 SGDLS, CDR2 YYNGEE. The CDR3 extends over 13 amino acids.

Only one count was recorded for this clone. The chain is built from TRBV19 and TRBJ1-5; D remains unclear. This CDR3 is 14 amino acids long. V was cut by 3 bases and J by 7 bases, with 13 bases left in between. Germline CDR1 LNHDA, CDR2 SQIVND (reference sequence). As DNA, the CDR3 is TGTGCCAGTAGTATTTCGGTTAGAGGGCAGCCCCAGCATTTT. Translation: CASSISVRGQPQHF.

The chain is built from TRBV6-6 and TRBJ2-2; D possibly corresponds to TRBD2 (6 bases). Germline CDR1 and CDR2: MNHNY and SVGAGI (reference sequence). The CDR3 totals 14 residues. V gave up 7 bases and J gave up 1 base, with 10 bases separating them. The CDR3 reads CASTEGLNTGELFF. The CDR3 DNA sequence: TGTGCCAGCACGGAGGGGTTGAACACCGGGGAGCTGTTTTTT.

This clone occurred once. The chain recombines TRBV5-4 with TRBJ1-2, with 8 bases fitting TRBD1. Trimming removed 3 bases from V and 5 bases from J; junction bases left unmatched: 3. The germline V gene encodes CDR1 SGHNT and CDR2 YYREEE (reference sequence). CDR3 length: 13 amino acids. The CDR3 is CASSSGQAYGYTF. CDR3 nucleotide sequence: TGTGCCAGCAGCTCGGGACAGGCATATGGCTACACCTTC. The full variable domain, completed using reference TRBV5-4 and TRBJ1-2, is ETGVTQSPTHLIKTRGQQVTLRCSSQSGHNTVSWYQQALGQGPQFIFQYYREEENGRGNFPPRFSGLQFPNYSSELNVNALELDDSALYLCASSSGQAYGYTFGSGTRLTVV.

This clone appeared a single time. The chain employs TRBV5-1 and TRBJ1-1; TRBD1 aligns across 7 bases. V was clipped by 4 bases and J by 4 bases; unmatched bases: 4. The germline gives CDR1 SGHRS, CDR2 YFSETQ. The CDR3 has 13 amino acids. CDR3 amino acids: CASSPEGATEAFF. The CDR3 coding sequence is TGCGCCAGCAGCCCCGAGGGGGCCACTGAAGCTTTCTTT.

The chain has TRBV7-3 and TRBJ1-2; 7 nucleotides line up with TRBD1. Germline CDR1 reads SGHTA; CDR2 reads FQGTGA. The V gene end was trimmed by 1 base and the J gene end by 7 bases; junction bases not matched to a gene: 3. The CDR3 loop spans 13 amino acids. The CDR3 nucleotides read TGTGCCAGCAGCTTAATCCCAGGGGGTGGCTACACCTTC. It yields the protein CASSLIPGGGYTF.

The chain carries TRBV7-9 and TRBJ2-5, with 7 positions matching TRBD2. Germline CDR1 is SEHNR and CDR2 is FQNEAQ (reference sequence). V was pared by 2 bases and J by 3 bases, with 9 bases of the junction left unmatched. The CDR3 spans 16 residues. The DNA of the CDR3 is TGTGCCAGCAGCTTATATAACAGTCTAGCGGAAGAGACCCAGTACTTC. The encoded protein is CASSLYNSLAEETQYF.

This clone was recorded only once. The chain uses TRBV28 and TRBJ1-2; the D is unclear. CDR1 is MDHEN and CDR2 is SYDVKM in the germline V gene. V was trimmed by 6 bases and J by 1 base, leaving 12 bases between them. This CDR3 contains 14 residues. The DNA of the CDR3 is TGTGCCAGCAGGTTAGCTGAGAATAACTATGGCTACACCTTC. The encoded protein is CASRLAENNYGYTF.

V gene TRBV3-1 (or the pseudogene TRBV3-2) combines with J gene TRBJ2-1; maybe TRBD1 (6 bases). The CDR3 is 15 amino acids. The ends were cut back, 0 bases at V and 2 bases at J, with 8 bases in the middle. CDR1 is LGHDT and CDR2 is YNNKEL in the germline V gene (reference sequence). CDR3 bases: TGTGCCAGCAGCCAAGAGGCAGGGGCCTACAATGAGCAGTTCTTC. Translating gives CASSQEAGAYNEQFF.

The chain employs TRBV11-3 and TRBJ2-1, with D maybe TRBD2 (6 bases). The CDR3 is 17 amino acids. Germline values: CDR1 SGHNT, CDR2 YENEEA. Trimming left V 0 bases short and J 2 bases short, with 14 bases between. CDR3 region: CASSLDPRGLTYNEQFF. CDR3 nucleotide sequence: TGTGCCAGCAGCTTAGATCCCCGGGGACTTACCTACAATGAGCAGTTCTTC. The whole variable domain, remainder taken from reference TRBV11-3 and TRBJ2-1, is EAGVVQSPRYKIIEKKQPVAFWCNPISGHNTLYWYLQNLGQGPELLIRYENEEAVDDSQLPKDRFSAERLKGVDSTLKIQPAELGDSAVYLCASSLDPRGLTYNEQFFGPGTRLTVL.

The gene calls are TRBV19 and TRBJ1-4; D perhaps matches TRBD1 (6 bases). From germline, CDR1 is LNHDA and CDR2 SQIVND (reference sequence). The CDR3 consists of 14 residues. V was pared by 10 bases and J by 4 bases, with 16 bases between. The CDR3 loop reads CATRGGQNNEKLFF. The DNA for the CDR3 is TGTGCCACCCGAGGCGGACAGAATAATGAAAAACTGTTTTTT.